This section outlines one T cell receptor (beta chain) sequence together with its context. Its antigen is not identified. Some clones are missing from TCRdb's copy, which holds only in-frame ones; the method was immunoSEQ multiplex PCR. The sample consists of around 2,000,000 clones, about 92% of them appearing once. This record belongs to a study of shared clonotypes between healthy human individuals. As defined, naive CD8 cells were CD45RO-negative and positively selected for CCR7, with terminally differentiated effector memory CD45RA+ cells excluded. V dropped 2 bases and J dropped 1 base, with 13 bases sitting between them. Germline V gene sequence: CDR1 MNHEY, CDR2 SMNVEV (reference sequence). The CDR3 length is 16 residues. Study results and limitations: Genetic and exposure-history diversity was limited by the few donors. Across subsets, estimated richness was generally greater for naive than for memory populations.

The chain uses TRBV27 and TRBJ2-3, with D unresolved. This TCR was recovered from a man between 18 and 35 years old in good health. Some clones in this sample may be carry-over from other donors' samples. The sequencing input was naive CD8+ T cells from PBMCs. CDR3 nucleotide sequence: TGTGCCAGCAGTTTACTACCGGGCCCCGGCACAGATACGCAGTATTTT. It codes for CASSLLPGPGTDTQYF.